These 14 T cell receptor beta chains share one sample of origin, sequenced in a study of T cell repertoires in cytomegalovirus infection. TCRdb fed the reads into MiXCR, producing one record per CDR3 protein. The sample has hundreds of thousands of distinct CDR3 sequences; less than 40% are singletons. No antigen is known for these receptors. The source material was cultured CD8+ T cells from PBMCs, sampled from culture after CMV antigen stimulation. These receptors came from a human donor in good health (CMV status not recorded). Some clones in this sample may be carry-over from other donors' samples.

Ten or more counts support this clonotype. CDR3 in DNA: TGTGCCAGCAGTTACTCGAGCCTAGCGGGGGTAAATCAAGAGACCCAGTACTTC. This encodes CASSYSSLAGVNQETQYF. The rearrangement uses TRBV6-5 and TRBJ2-5; 10 bases line up with TRBD2. The V gene end was trimmed by 0 bases and the J gene end by 2 bases; junction bases not matched to a gene: 9. CDR1 MNHEY and CDR2 SVGAGI come from the germline V gene. This CDR3 has 18 amino acids.

The chain has TRBV24-1 and TRBJ2-1, with TRBD1 matching 7 bases. Germline CDR1 and CDR2: KGHDR and SFDVKD. Unmatched junction bases numbered 9, after V lost 3 bases and J lost 14 bases. The CDR3 totals 13 residues. The CDR3 coding sequence is TGTGCCACCAGTGATGTAGGGGACAGTGGGGAGTTCTTC. It is translated as CATSDVGDSGEFF.

This clonotype was recorded many times. The chain joins TRBV7-2 to TRBJ2-5, with TRBD2 matching over 11 bases. Germline V gene lookup returns CDR1 SGHTA and CDR2 FQGNSA. The CDR3 runs 15 residues. Trimming removed 3 bases from V and 5 bases from J; junction bases left unmatched: 5. CDR3 sequence reads: CASSFSGGALETQYF. CDR3 DNA: TGTGCCAGCAGCTTTAGCGGGGGGGCCCTTGAGACCCAGTACTTC.

J is TRBJ2-7 and V is TRBV7-6; D is possibly TRBD1 (6 bases). From germline, CDR1 is SGHVS and CDR2 FNYEAQ. The CDR3 runs to 17 residues. Trimming cost V 2 bases and J 2 bases, with 19 bases left between them. The CDR3 region is CASSLFRGPLITYEQYF. The CDR3 DNA follows: TGTGCCAGCAGCTTATTCAGGGGTCCTCTTATAACCTACGAGCAGTACTTC.

The chain couples TRBV10-2 to TRBJ2-1; tentative D call: TRBD1 (6 bases). V gave up 6 bases and J gave up 6 bases, with 27 bases separating them. Germline V lookup: CDR1 WSHSY, CDR2 SAAADI. The CDR3 is 18 residues long. The CDR3 reads CASSLGSVQHREINEQFF. CDR3 nucleotides: TGCGCCAGCAGCTTAGGATCCGTTCAACACAGGGAAATCAATGAGCAGTTCTTC.

The chain carries TRBV2 and TRBJ2-4, with 9 bases lining up with TRBD1. Germline loops: CDR1 SNHLY, CDR2 FYNNEI. Germline trimming cut 2 bases from V and 0 bases from J; bases unmatched to any gene: 5. The CDR3 runs to 17 residues. CDR3 protein: CASSERGQGLAKNIQYF. The DNA for the CDR3 is TGTGCCAGCAGTGAACGGGGACAGGGCCTAGCCAAAAACATTCAGTACTTC.

This clonotype was observed at least ten times. The chain employs TRBV6-5 and TRBJ1-1; TRBD1 matches 7 bases. The CDR3 covers 15 residues. Trimming at V came to 5 bases and at J to 3 bases, leaving 9 bases not matched to a gene. Germline lookup yields CDR1 MNHEY and CDR2 SVGAGI. Here the CDR3 reads CASSNPLQGDTEAFF. DNA for the CDR3: TGTGCCAGCAGTAACCCCCTCCAGGGGGACACTGAAGCTTTCTTT.

There are a few counts of this clonotype. V gene TRBV6-2 or TRBV6-3 combines with J gene TRBJ1-2; 9 bases map to TRBD1. V was clipped by 0 bases and J by 3 bases; unmatched bases: 5. Germline CDR1 reads MNHEY; CDR2 reads SVGEGT. The CDR3 loop spans 16 amino acids. CDR3 DNA: TGTGCCAGCAGTTACTCGAGGGACAGGGCGGACTATGGCTACACCTTC. Translated, it gives CASSYSRDRADYGYTF.

A few counts support this clonotype. As DNA, the CDR3 is TGTGCCAGCAGCGTAAGTTCAGGGGGAGCCTATGGCTACACCTTC. Encoded protein: CASSVSSGGAYGYTF. This chain connects TRBV9 to TRBJ1-2; 7 bases are a match to TRBD1. CDR3 size: 15 residues. Germline CDR1 SGDLS, CDR2 YYNGEE. Germline trimming cut 1 base from V and 4 bases from J; bases unmatched to any gene: 7.

The V and J genes are TRBV7-9 and TRBJ2-2, with D perhaps assigned TRBD1 or TRBD2 (5 bases each). Germline CDR1 reads SEHNR; CDR2 reads FQNEAQ (reference sequence). The V gene lost 6 bases and the J gene lost 8 bases, with 10 bases spanning the gap. The CDR3 totals 12 residues. The CDR3 DNA follows: TGTGCCAGCAGTCCGGGGCTGGGGGAGCTGTTTTTT. Encoded protein: CASSPGLGELFF. Full variable domain (rest looked up from reference TRBV7-9 and TRBJ2-2): DTGVSQNPRHKITKRGQNVTFRCDPISEHNRLYWYRQTLGQGPEFLTYFQNEAQLEKSRLLSDRFSAERPKGSFSTLEIQRTEQGDSAMYLCASSPGLGELFFGEGSRLTVL.

The V gene is TRBV19, the J gene TRBJ1-2, with D possibly matching TRBD1 (5 bases). V shed 6 bases and J shed 0 bases, with 11 bases lying between them. CDR1 is LNHDA and CDR2 is SQIVND in the germline V gene (reference sequence). There are 14 residues in the CDR3. The CDR3, as DNA: TGTGCCAGTAGCCAGGACACCCCTAACTATGGCTACACCTTC. Its protein product is CASSQDTPNYGYTF.

The chain is built from TRBV15 and TRBJ2-4; D might be TRBD2 (5 bases). The CDR3 consists of 15 residues. Trimming left V 5 bases short and J 7 bases short, with 18 bases between. Germline V CDR1 and CDR2: LNHNV, YYDKDF (reference sequence). CDR3 coding DNA: TGTGCCACCAGCCTCGCGCCCGAGGGAATTAACATTCAGTACTTC. The encoded protein is CATSLAPEGINIQYF.

The count of this clonotype is one. The CDR3 bases are TGTGCCACCAGCAGCGAAGTCAGGGGCCACGAGCAGTACTTC. Encoded protein: CATSSEVRGHEQYF. The J gene is TRBJ2-7, the V gene TRBV15; D possibly corresponds to TRBD1 (6 bases). The V end lost 3 bases, the J end lost 5 bases, and 14 bases lay between the germline ends. The germline CDR1 and CDR2 sequences are LNHNV and YYDKDF (reference sequence). CDR3 length: 14 amino acids. Variable domain in full (rest from reference TRBV15 and TRBJ2-7): DAMVIQNPRYQVTQFGKPVTLSCSQTLNHNVMYWYQQKSSQAPKLLFHYYDKDFNNEADTPDNFQSRRPNTSFCFLDIRSPGLGDTAMYLCATSSEVRGHEQYFGPGTRLTVT.

In this sample, this clonotype turned up a few times. CDR3 residues: CASSELWGAGGYTF. As DNA, the CDR3 is TGTGCCAGCAGTGAGCTTTGGGGGGCGGGTGGCTACACCTTC. The rearrangement joins TRBV6-1 to TRBJ1-2, with a weak D call TRBD1 (6 bases). This CDR3 contains 14 residues. V was cut by 3 bases and J by 7 bases, with 15 bases left in between. Germline CDR1 reads MNHNS; CDR2 reads SASEGT.